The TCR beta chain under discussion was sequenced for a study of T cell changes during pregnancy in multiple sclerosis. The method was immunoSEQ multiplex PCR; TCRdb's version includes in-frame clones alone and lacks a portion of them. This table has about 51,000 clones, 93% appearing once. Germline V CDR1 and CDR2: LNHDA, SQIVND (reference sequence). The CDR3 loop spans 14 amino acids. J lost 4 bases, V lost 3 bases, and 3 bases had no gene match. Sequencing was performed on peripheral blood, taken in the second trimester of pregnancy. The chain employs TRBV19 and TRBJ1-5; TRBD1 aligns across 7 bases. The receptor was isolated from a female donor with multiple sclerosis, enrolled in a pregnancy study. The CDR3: CASSIQGGNQPQHF. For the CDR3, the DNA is TGTGCCAGTAGTATTCAGGGGGGAAATCAGCCCCAGCATTTT.